This record covers a single TCR beta chain. What it recognizes is unknown. Newly diagnosed hyperthyroidism patients aged 18 to 65 years had disease lasting under 2 months. Diagnostic decisions used clinical symptoms, serum thyroxine and TRAb, thyroid ultrasound and orbital computed tomography. These data belong to a study of T cells in Graves' hyperthyroidism and ophthalmopathy. Study results and limitations: Most expanded thyroid clonotypes above 0.001 also appeared in blood.

Germline values: CDR1 MNHEY, CDR2 SMNVEV (reference sequence). The V and J ends lost 7 bases and 6 bases respectively, with 16 bases between them. This CDR3 has 14 residues. The CDR3 regions of TCR beta were amplified from RNA transcripts. Researchers ran a first-round RT-PCR on the TCR CDR3 using the HTBI primer set. TCRdb fed the multiplex PCR reads into MiXCR, producing one record per CDR3 protein. This table holds around 350,000 distinct CDR3 sequences, roughly 14% found once. This receptor was identified in a young woman with Graves' hyperthyroidism that later progressed to Graves' ophthalmopathy. The material sequenced was blood. V and J are TRBV27 and TRBJ1-5, with unresolved D. The CDR3 is CASTIVPEGQPQHF. CDR3 coding DNA: TGTGCCAGCACCATCGTCCCCGAGGGTCAGCCCCAGCATTTT.